A single sample is the source of the 30 T cell receptor beta chains below, sequenced in a study of T cell responses to AZD1222 COVID-19 vaccine. Profiled with immunoSEQ multiplex PCR; TCRdb holds only in-frame clones, not every one. The sample has about 140,000 clones; 80% to 90% are singletons. The specimen comprised peripheral blood, sampled on day 0 of AZD1222 vaccination. Receptors originate from an adult in good health.

The genes are TRBV5-4 and TRBJ1-6; a weak D match, TRBD1 (6 bases). The CDR3 extends over 15 amino acids. CDR1 and CDR2 from the germline V gene are SGHNT and YYREEE (reference sequence). V was trimmed by 5 bases and J by 7 bases, leaving 16 bases between them. DNA for the CDR3: TGTGCCAGCAGTTCGCGGACAGCTGCAAATTCACCCCTCCACTTT. Protein: CASSSRTAANSPLHF. The entire variable domain, with the rest obtained from reference TRBV5-4 and TRBJ1-6, is as follows: ETGVTQSPTHLIKTRGQQVTLRCSSQSGHNTVSWYQQALGQGPQFIFQYYREEENGRGNFPPRFSGLQFPNYSSELNVNALELDDSALYLCASSSRTAANSPLHFGNGTRLTVT.

The gene calls are TRBV25-1 and TRBJ1-1; 7 nucleotides line up with TRBD1. Looked up from germline, CDR1 is MGHDK and CDR2 is SYGVNS. The CDR3 is made up of 12 amino acids. Trimming at V came to 8 bases and at J to 10 bases, leaving 10 bases not matched to a gene. The CDR3 sequence is CASGRGTVGAFF. The CDR3 nucleotides are TGTGCCAGCGGCCGAGGGACAGTGGGAGCTTTCTTT.

The chain has TRBV19 and TRBJ1-2; no clear D gene. Germline V gene data show CDR1 as LNHDA and CDR2 as SQIVND (reference sequence). The CDR3 contains 16 residues. V shed 2 bases and J shed 3 bases, with 16 bases lying between them. DNA for the CDR3: TGTGCCAGTAGTATAAGTGGGCGGGTTGAGGACTATGGCTACACCTTC. It translates to CASSISGRVEDYGYTF. The whole variable domain, remainder taken from reference TRBV19 and TRBJ1-2, is DGGITQSPKYLFRKEGQNVTLSCEQNLNHDAMYWYRQDPGQGLRLIYYSQIVNDFQKGDIAEGYSVSREKKESFPLTVTSAQKNPTAFYLCASSISGRVEDYGYTFGSGTRLTVV.

The CDR3, as DNA: TGTGCCAGCCGCTGGGCATGGGGCTACACCTTC. Protein: CASRWAWGYTF. This chain links TRBV28 with TRBJ1-2; no definite D call. Germline V CDR1 and CDR2: MDHEN, SYDVKM. The CDR3 is 11 amino acids. The V gene lost 8 bases and the J gene lost 8 bases, with 12 bases spanning the gap.

The chain employs TRBV5-8 and TRBJ2-1, with D possibly being TRBD2 (6 bases). V was shortened by 0 bases and J by 5 bases, with 15 bases between the two germline ends. The germline V gene has CDR1 SGHTS and CDR2 YDEGEE. The CDR3 has 16 residues. The CDR3 protein is CASSLGAGLGDNEQFF. CDR3 bases: TGTGCCAGCAGCTTGGGGGCGGGACTCGGTGACAATGAGCAGTTCTTC.

V and J are TRBV19 and TRBJ1-1, with 7 bases fitting TRBD1. This CDR3 is built from 17 residues. Per germline, CDR1 LNHDA and CDR2 SQIVND (reference sequence). Losses at the gene ends were 5 bases for V and 7 bases for J; bases not matched to a gene: 19. The CDR3 DNA follows: TGTGCCAGTAGTCCGACCTCAGGGGGGGAGGTGTTTGTTGAAGCTTTCTTT. Translated: CASSPTSGGEVFVEAFF.

J is TRBJ2-7 and V is TRBV5-1; 12 nucleotides match TRBD2. Germline assignment: CDR1 SGHRS and CDR2 YFSETQ. CDR3 length: 15 residues. V was pared by 0 bases and J by 3 bases, with 1 base of the junction left unmatched. This CDR3 reads CASSLGTSGNYEQYF. Written as DNA, the CDR3 is TGCGCCAGCAGCTTGGGGACTAGCGGGAACTACGAGCAGTACTTC.

This chain joins TRBV6-5 and TRBJ1-5; perhaps TRBD1 as D (5 bases). The CDR3 contains 12 residues. Germline assignment: CDR1 MNHEY and CDR2 SVGAGI. V was clipped by 4 bases and J by 5 bases, with 6 bases between them. For the CDR3, the DNA is TGTGCCAGCAGTTTACAGGATCAGCCCCAGCATTTT. Its translation is CASSLQDQPQHF.

The chain employs TRBV19 and TRBJ1-4; 7 bases map to TRBD1. The germline CDR1 and CDR2 sequences are LNHDA and SQIVND (reference sequence). V trimming: 5 bases; J trimming: 5 bases; junction bases outside the gene matches: 5. The CDR3 is 14 residues long. The CDR3 sequence is CASSCQGENEKLFF. The CDR3 region has the DNA TGTGCCAGTAGTTGTCAGGGGGAGAATGAAAAACTGTTTTTT.

This clone was detected only once. The chain carries TRBV11-2 and TRBJ2-1; D assignment may be TRBD1 or TRBD2 (5 bases each). Germline V lookup: CDR1 SGHAT, CDR2 FQNNGV. The CDR3 extends over 12 amino acids. Between the trimmed V and J ends, which lost 5 bases and 5 bases, there was a span of 7 bases. This CDR3 reads CASSRGHNEQFF. The CDR3 bases are TGTGCCAGCAGCCGGGGCCACAATGAGCAGTTCTTC.

The chain employs TRBV5-1 and TRBJ1-2; a possible D gene is TRBD1 (5 bases). The V gene lost 1 base and the J gene lost 5 bases, with 18 bases spanning the gap. This CDR3 has 16 residues. The germline V gene has CDR1 SGHRS and CDR2 YFSETQ. CDR3 in DNA: TGCGCCAGCAGCTTGCGGGACCCATCGTCCGGGTATGGCTACACCTTC. Translation gives CASSLRDPSSGYGYTF. Based on the CDR3 plus reference TRBV5-1 and TRBJ1-2, the full variable domain is KAGVTQTPRYLIKTRGQQVTLSCSPISGHRSVSWYQQTPGQGLQFLFEYFSETQRNKGNFPGRFSGRQFSNSRSEMNVSTLELGDSALYLCASSLRDPSSGYGYTFGSGTRLTVV.

In this sample, this clone turned up a few times. The rearrangement links TRBV7-9 to TRBJ2-7; D is possibly TRBD1 or TRBD2 (6 bases each). The CDR3 spans 14 residues. Germline CDR1 and CDR2: SEHNR and FQNEAQ (reference sequence). The ends were cut back, 6 bases at V and 1 base at J, with 13 bases in the middle. This chain's CDR3 is CASSRGEVSYEQYF. Here the CDR3 DNA reads TGTGCCAGCAGTAGGGGGGAGGTATCCTACGAGCAGTACTTC. Full variable domain (remainder filled in from reference TRBV7-9 and TRBJ2-7): DTGVSQNPRHKITKRGQNVTFRCDPISEHNRLYWYRQTLGQGPEFLTYFQNEAQLEKSRLLSDRFSAERPKGSFSTLEIQRTEQGDSAMYLCASSRGEVSYEQYFGPGTRLTVT.

This chain connects TRBV28 to TRBJ1-5; weak D call: TRBD1 (6 bases). Germline-derived CDR1 and CDR2 are MDHEN and SYDVKM. The CDR3 contains 13 residues. With 6 bases removed from V and 7 bases from J, the gap between germline ends came to 13 bases. CDR3 protein: CASRLQGSQPQHF. The CDR3 coding sequence is TGTGCCAGCAGATTACAGGGTAGCCAGCCCCAGCATTTT.

This rearrangement joins TRBV11-3 to TRBJ1-6; 10 bases are a match to TRBD1. Germline CDR1 is SGHNT and CDR2 is YENEEA. There are 17 residues in the CDR3. The J segment lost 6 bases and the V segment lost 2 bases, leaving 7 bases of the junction unmatched. Here the CDR3 reads CASSLLRTGGGNSPLHF. In nucleotides, the CDR3 is TGTGCCAGCAGCTTATTGAGGACAGGGGGAGGTAATTCACCCCTCCACTTT.

The genes are TRBV27 and TRBJ1-1, with D unresolved. This CDR3 region has 14 residues. V was pared by 6 bases and J by 0 bases, with 11 bases between. Germline loops: CDR1 MNHEY, CDR2 SMNVEV (reference sequence). CDR3 loop: CASRDGPLNTEAFF. Written as DNA, the CDR3 is TGTGCCAGCAGGGACGGACCACTGAACACTGAAGCTTTCTTT.

The J gene is TRBJ1-2, the V gene TRBV7-6; TRBD1 agrees at 10 bases. This CDR3 region has 16 residues. The J segment lost 5 bases and the V segment lost 5 bases, leaving 11 bases of the junction unmatched. The germline V gene encodes CDR1 SGHVS and CDR2 FNYEAQ. CDR3 nucleotide sequence: TGTGCCAGCAGCAACACCCCGGGACAGGGGAATTATGGCTACACCTTC. Its translation: CASSNTPGQGNYGYTF.

This clone was observed a single time. This chain connects TRBV27 to TRBJ1-5; 10 positions match TRBD1. Germline trimming cut 3 bases from V and 3 bases from J; bases unmatched to any gene: 2. The CDR3 has 15 amino acids. Germline lookup yields CDR1 MNHEY and CDR2 SMNVEV (reference sequence). The CDR3 DNA reads TGTGCCAGCAGTTTGACAGGGGGCCCCAATCAGCCCCAGCATTTT. This encodes CASSLTGGPNQPQHF.

The count of this clone is one. V and J are TRBV28 and TRBJ2-1, with 7 bases fitting TRBD2. V lost 7 bases, J lost 10 bases, and 13 bases stayed unmatched. Germline V gene lookup returns CDR1 MDHEN and CDR2 SYDVKM. CDR3 size: 14 residues. DNA for the CDR3: TGTGCCAGCATCAAGGGAGGGATGTGGCCGGAGCAGTTCTTC. It encodes CASIKGGMWPEQFF.

The chain combines TRBV28 with TRBJ1-5; weak D call: TRBD1 (6 bases). Germline assignment: CDR1 MDHEN and CDR2 SYDVKM. The V and J ends lost 2 bases and 6 bases respectively, with 17 bases between them. The CDR3 runs to 16 residues. CDR3 coding DNA: TGTGCCAGCAGTTTAGGGGGACACGAGTCTTTTCAGCCCCAGCATTTT. Amino acid sequence: CASSLGGHESFQPQHF.

This clone was seen only once. An end of the junction differs from the germline gene, which may be a read error. The genes are TRBV7-2 and TRBJ1-2; 7 nucleotides align to TRBD1. The CDR3 spans 11 residues. In germline, CDR1 is SGHTA, CDR2 FQGNSA. The CDR3 reads CASSGRQGPSF. In nucleotides, the CDR3 is TGTGCCAGCAGCGGCCGACAGGGACCTTCGTTC.

This chain connects TRBV20-1 to TRBJ2-7; TRBD2 matches at 14 bases. Germline assignment: CDR1 DFQATT and CDR2 SNEGSKA (reference sequence). Trimming at V came to 3 bases and at J to 4 bases, leaving 11 bases not matched to a gene. CDR3 length: 17 amino acids. In nucleotides, the CDR3 is TGCAGTGCTAGTGGCTCCGGACTAGCGGGAGGTTTATACGAGCAGTACTTC. Encoded protein: CSASGSGLAGGLYEQYF.

The chain joins TRBV7-9 to TRBJ2-1, with 9 bases matching TRBD2. In germline, CDR1 is SEHNR, CDR2 FQNEAQ (reference sequence). CDR3 length: 15 amino acids. J was trimmed by 5 bases and V by 4 bases; bases with no gene match: 6. The CDR3 DNA sequence: TGTGCCAGCAGCTCGTGGGCTAGCGGGGACAATGAGCAGTTCTTC. It yields the protein CASSSWASGDNEQFF.

The CDR3 coding sequence is TGTGCCAGCAGCTTAAGAGTATGGGATCCCTTAGCTGGAAACACCATATATTTT. Its protein product is CASSLRVWDPLAGNTIYF. The V gene is TRBV13, the J gene TRBJ1-3; D gene unclear. Germline V gene sequence: CDR1 PRHDT, CDR2 FYEKMQ (reference sequence). This CDR3 has 18 residues. The germline V and J ends were trimmed by 2 bases and 2 bases, with 19 bases remaining between them.

This clone has a handful of counts. The CDR3 nucleotides are TGTGCCAGCAGTTTGTCCGGGACTCGGTATGGCTACACCTTC. This sequence encodes CASSLSGTRYGYTF. The genes are TRBV27 and TRBJ1-2; tentative D call: TRBD1 (5 bases). There are 14 residues in the CDR3. Looked up from germline, CDR1 is MNHEY and CDR2 is SMNVEV (reference sequence). The V gene lost 3 bases and the J gene lost 5 bases, with 13 bases spanning the gap.

The V and J genes are TRBV5-1 and TRBJ2-3; 11 positions match TRBD1. V lost 1 base to trimming and J lost 5 bases; unmatched junction nucleotides: 3. Germline CDR1 reads SGHRS; CDR2 reads YFSETQ. The CDR3 is 15 amino acids. The CDR3 DNA is TGCGCCAGCAGCTTGAGGGGGACAGGGGGAGATACGCAGTATTTT. It translates to CASSLRGTGGDTQYF.

The chain links TRBV19 to TRBJ2-7; tentative D call: TRBD1 (6 bases). Trimming cost V 6 bases and J 2 bases, with 11 bases left between them. The CDR3 loop spans 13 amino acids. Germline assignment: CDR1 LNHDA and CDR2 SQIVND (reference sequence). The DNA of the CDR3 is TGTGCCAGTAGCCGGAGGACAGCCTACGAGCAGTACTTC. Its protein is CASSRRTAYEQYF.

The rearrangement links TRBV27 to TRBJ1-4; TRBD1 matches 8 bases. Germline V lookup: CDR1 MNHEY, CDR2 SMNVEV (reference sequence). The CDR3 sequence is 14 residues long. Trimming cost V 5 bases and J 8 bases; bases outside gene matches: 7. CDR3 DNA: TGTGCCAGCAGTAGGCAGGGGGCAAAAGAAAAACTGTTTTTT. This gives the protein CASSRQGAKEKLFF.

The chain joins TRBV2 to TRBJ2-3; no definite D call. Germline V lookup: CDR1 SNHLY, CDR2 FYNNEI. This CDR3 comprises 13 residues. The V gene lost 8 bases and the J gene lost 0 bases, with 9 bases spanning the gap. CDR3 sequence reads: CASGKESTDTQYF. The CDR3 region has the DNA TGTGCCAGCGGGAAGGAGAGCACAGATACGCAGTATTTT.

This clone was observed once. The same CDR3 is also encoded by other DNA sequences in this sample. This rearrangement joins TRBV3-1 (or the pseudogene TRBV3-2) to TRBJ2-7; tentative D call: TRBD1 (5 bases). Germline values: CDR1 LGHDT, CDR2 YNNKEL (reference sequence). There are 12 residues in the CDR3. Trimming left V 3 bases short and J 3 bases short, with 6 bases between. Here the CDR3 reads CASSQGLYEQYF. CDR3 nucleotide sequence: TGTGCCAGCAGCCAGGGGCTCTACGAGCAGTACTTC.

The V call is TRBV18, the J call TRBJ2-5; no reliable D call. V lost 5 bases to trimming and J lost 4 bases, with 11 bases between them. The CDR3 covers 13 residues. The V gene's germline CDR1 is KGHSH and CDR2 LQKENI. The CDR3 reads CASSSGSGETQYF. Here the CDR3 DNA reads TGTGCCAGCTCATCAGGATCGGGAGAGACCCAGTACTTC.